What follows are 24 T cell receptor beta chains derived from one specimen sequenced in a study of CD8 T cells in ankylosing spondylitis. Whole-study findings and limits: It appeared that ankylosing spondylitis blood was characterized by a TCR beta motif of several highly homologous variants.

The antigens of these receptors remain unknown. TCRdb re-called the 5' RACE reads with MiXCR, one entry per CDR3 protein. The sample consists of about 540,000 distinct CDR3 sequences, approximately 11% of them appearing once. The sample consisted of blood, either unsorted or a sorted T cell fraction (not recorded which). The receptors shown here come from a male donor with ankylosing spondylitis.

This clonotype was seen a handful of times. This rearrangement joins TRBV18 to TRBJ1-1; D call uncertain. Germline V gene lookup returns CDR1 KGHSH and CDR2 LQKENI. Trimming took off 3 bases at V and 2 bases at J, with 7 bases between the two ends. This CDR3 comprises 13 residues. CDR3 sequence reads: CASSPDVNTEAFF. CDR3 DNA sequence: TGTGCCAGCTCACCTGATGTTAACACTGAAGCTTTCTTT.

This clonotype was recorded at least ten times. The gene calls are TRBV7-9 and TRBJ2-2, with D unresolved. From germline, CDR1 is SEHNR and CDR2 FQNEAQ (reference sequence). V lost 4 bases, J lost 4 bases, and 10 bases lay in between. The CDR3 contains 14 residues. CDR3 protein: CASSSWRGTGELFF. CDR3 bases: TGTGCCAGCAGCTCGTGGAGAGGCACCGGGGAGCTGTTTTTT.

For the CDR3, the DNA is TGTGCCAGCAGCATCAGACAGGGAGGAGAAGCTTTCTTT. Protein: CASSIRQGGEAFF. This chain uses TRBV7-9 with TRBJ1-1; 7 nucleotides align to TRBD1. Trimming cost V 5 bases and J 8 bases; bases outside gene matches: 8. Germline CDR1 reads SEHNR; CDR2 reads FQNEAQ (reference sequence). The CDR3 consists of 13 residues.

The sample holds a few counts of this clonotype. DNA of the CDR3: TGTGCCACCAGCAGCCTATCAACGGGCCAAGAGACCCAGTACTTC. Its protein product is CATSSLSTGQETQYF. The chain links TRBV15 to TRBJ2-5, with no clear D. Trimming shortened V by 3 bases and J by 1 base, and 12 bases separated the two germline ends. The CDR3 has 15 residues. CDR1 and CDR2 (germline): LNHNV, YYDKDF (reference sequence).

There are a few counts of this clonotype. The chain uses TRBV25-1 and TRBJ2-2; D is uncertain. This CDR3 has 13 residues. CDR1 is MGHDK, CDR2 SYGVNS, per germline. V shed 8 bases and J shed 8 bases, with 15 bases lying between them. CDR3 nucleotides: TGTGCCAGCCAAACCCCCGGTGGAGGGGAGCTGTTTTTT. It is translated as CASQTPGGGELFF.

This clonotype turned up a few times. V gene TRBV6-6 combines with J gene TRBJ1-2; D ambiguous. The length of the CDR3 is 13 residues. Germline loops: CDR1 MNHNY, CDR2 SVGAGI (reference sequence). Trimming stripped 2 bases from V and 6 bases from J, with 10 bases between. The CDR3 reads CASSYVGDHGYTF. The CDR3 bases are TGTGCCAGCAGTTACGTGGGCGATCATGGCTACACCTTC.

The V and J genes are TRBV3-1 and TRBJ2-2; perhaps TRBD2 as D (6 bases). V was cut by 4 bases and J by 6 bases, with 15 bases left in between. This CDR3 has 15 amino acids. Germline CDR1 reads LGHDT; CDR2 reads YNNKEL (reference sequence). DNA of the CDR3: TGTGCCAGCAGCCCGTACGGGACTCAACCCGGGGAGCTGTTTTTT. Protein product: CASSPYGTQPGELFF.

The chain joins TRBV5-1 to TRBJ1-3; TRBD1 might be the D (5 bases). Germline lookup yields CDR1 SGHRS and CDR2 YFSETQ. The CDR3 is 15 amino acids. Trimming stripped 1 base from V and 4 bases from J, with 12 bases between. CDR3 sequence: CASSLTRADGNTIYF. The CDR3 nucleotides are TGCGCCAGCAGCTTGACCAGGGCCGACGGAAACACCATATATTTT. The full variable domain, completed using reference TRBV5-1 and TRBJ1-3, is KAGVTQTPRYLIKTRGQQVTLSCSPISGHRSVSWYQQTPGQGLQFLFEYFSETQRNKGNFPGRFSGRQFSNSRSEMNVSTLELGDSALYLCASSLTRADGNTIYFGEGSWLTVV.

This clonotype came up a few times. The chain has TRBV14 and TRBJ1-1; 9 nucleotides line up with TRBD1. Losses at the gene ends were 5 bases for V and 4 bases for J; bases not matched to a gene: 11. The CDR3 runs to 16 residues. CDR1 and CDR2 (germline): SGHDN, FVKESK. CDR3 nucleotides: TGTGCCAGCAGCAACTTCCCCGGGACAGGGTCCACTGAAGCTTTCTTT. This codes for CASSNFPGTGSTEAFF. The variable domain in full, with the rest retrieved from reference TRBV14 and TRBJ1-1, is EAGVTQFPSHSVIEKGQTVTLRCDPISGHDNLYWYRRVMGKEIKFLLHFVKESKQDESGMPNNRFLAERTGGTYSTLKVQPAELEDSGVYFCASSNFPGTGSTEAFFGQGTRLTVV.

At least ten counts were recorded for this clonotype. The chain links TRBV29-1 to TRBJ2-2, with 8 bases aligning to TRBD1. J gave up 5 bases and V 7 bases, and 6 bases lay outside the gene matches. CDR3 length: 13 amino acids. Germline V lookup: CDR1 SQVTM, CDR2 ANQGSEA. The CDR3: CSGSRGLTGELFF. The CDR3 nucleotides read TGCAGCGGGAGCAGGGGGCTGACCGGGGAGCTGTTTTTT.

The genes are TRBV12-3 or TRBV12-4 and TRBJ2-1; no clear D gene. V lost 10 bases and J lost 0, with 13 bases in between. The CDR3 has 14 residues. As DNA, the CDR3 is TGTGCCACCCTCCCTCAGAACTCCTACAATGAGCAGTTCTTC. Translated: CATLPQNSYNEQFF.

This clonotype occurred a few times. This chain uses TRBV19 with TRBJ1-5; no clear D gene. Trimming took off 2 bases at V and 5 bases at J, with 7 bases between the two ends. The germline V gene has CDR1 LNHDA and CDR2 SQIVND (reference sequence). The CDR3 length is 13 residues. The CDR3 DNA reads TGTGCCAGTAGTATAATGGGTTATCAGCCCCAGCATTTT. This gives the protein CASSIMGYQPQHF.

There are a few counts of this clonotype. This chain links TRBV4-1 with TRBJ2-3, with 8 positions matching TRBD2. The V gene's germline CDR1 is MGHRA and CDR2 YSYEKL. This CDR3 has 16 amino acids. The ends lost 1 base at V and 3 bases at J; junction bases unmatched: 6. CDR3 amino acids: CASSQVRREETDTQYF. The CDR3 coding sequence is TGCGCCAGCAGCCAAGTTAGGCGGGAGGAGACAGATACGCAGTATTTT.

This clonotype has a handful of counts. V is TRBV7-2 and J is TRBJ2-3; tentatively, D is TRBD2 (6 bases). Germline CDR1 SGHTA, CDR2 FQGNSA. Trimming took 7 bases from V and 0 from J, leaving 8 bases between them. The CDR3 covers 13 residues. The DNA of the CDR3 is TGTGCCAGCATCGGGACTAGCACAGATACGCAGTATTTT. Protein sequence: CASIGTSTDTQYF.

This clonotype appeared a few times. The gene calls are TRBV20-1 and TRBJ1-5; D gene ambiguous. Trimming shortened V by 1 base and J by 7 bases, and 8 bases separated the two germline ends. The length of the CDR3 is 12 residues. Per germline, CDR1 DFQATT and CDR2 SNEGSKA (reference sequence). The CDR3 here is CSARAPAQPQHF. The CDR3 nucleotides read TGCAGTGCTAGAGCGCCAGCCCAGCCCCAGCATTTT.

This clonotype was seen ten or more times. This chain links TRBV7-9 with TRBJ2-3, with D uncertain. Trimming took off 5 bases at V and 1 base at J, with 13 bases between the two ends. Germline V gene data show CDR1 as SEHNR and CDR2 as FQNEAQ (reference sequence). There are 15 residues in the CDR3. DNA for the CDR3: TGTGCCAGCAGCCCAGAAGGGTTACGCACAGATACGCAGTATTTT. As protein: CASSPEGLRTDTQYF. Combining the CDR3 with reference TRBV7-9 and TRBJ2-3 gives the whole variable domain DTGVSQNPRHKITKRGQNVTFRCDPISEHNRLYWYRQTLGQGPEFLTYFQNEAQLEKSRLLSDRFSAERPKGSFSTLEIQRTEQGDSAMYLCASSPEGLRTDTQYFGPGTRLTVL.

This clonotype was counted between two and nine times. This chain links TRBV4-2 with TRBJ2-2, with 7 bases identical to TRBD2. Germline V gene sequence: CDR1 LGHNA, CDR2 YNFKEQ. Trimming cost V 1 base and J 4 bases; bases outside gene matches: 12. This CDR3 contains 18 residues. The CDR3 loop is CASSQVIIGGRITGELFF. CDR3 DNA sequence: TGTGCCAGCAGCCAAGTGATAATCGGCGGGAGAATCACCGGGGAGCTGTTTTTT.

V usage is TRBV6-1 and J usage is TRBJ2-2; either TRBD1 or TRBD2 may supply D (5 bases each). Germline-derived CDR1 and CDR2 are MNHNS and SASEGT. The CDR3 totals 15 residues. V was shortened by 7 bases and J by 6 bases, with 18 bases between the two germline ends. The DNA of the CDR3 is TGTGCCAGCAAAGTAGGTCAGGGAGAATCCGGGGAGCTGTTTTTT. It yields the protein CASKVGQGESGELFF.

The genes are TRBV20-1 and TRBJ2-5; 10 nucleotides line up with TRBD2. The CDR3 is 12 residues long. Trimming cost V 6 bases and J 3 bases; bases outside gene matches: 1. In germline, CDR1 is DFQATT, CDR2 SNEGSKA (reference sequence). The CDR3 DNA follows: TGCAGTGCCCTAGCGGGAGAAGAGACCCAGTACTTC. It specifies CSALAGEETQYF.

The chain has TRBV12-3 or TRBV12-4 and TRBJ1-1; D uncertain. V was cut by 3 bases and J by 3 bases, with 11 bases left in between. This CDR3 contains 14 residues. The CDR3 DNA reads as TGTGCCAGCAGTTTTAACAGACTAGACACTGAAGCTTTCTTT. Translated: CASSFNRLDTEAFF.

This clonotype was seen at least ten times. The V gene is TRBV9, the J gene TRBJ2-7; D is tentatively TRBD1 or TRBD2 (7 bases each). This CDR3 is 16 amino acids long. Per the germline V gene, CDR1 is SGDLS and CDR2 is YYNGEE. V lost 0 bases and J lost 6, with 19 bases in between. The CDR3 nucleotides are TGTGCCAGCAGCGTAGTCTCAGGGGGGGAACCGCGCGAGCAGTACTTC. Translating it yields CASSVVSGGEPREQYF.

The CDR3 here is CASSLADNYGYTF. The DNA of the CDR3 is TGCGCCAGCAGCTTGGCGGACAACTATGGCTACACCTTC. This rearrangement joins TRBV5-1 to TRBJ1-2; D is undetermined. This CDR3 comprises 13 residues. V lost 0 bases, J lost 2 bases, and 5 bases lay in between. Germline-derived CDR1 and CDR2 are SGHRS and YFSETQ.

The genes are TRBV6-4 and TRBJ1-2, with 12 bases lining up with TRBD1. CDR3 size: 16 residues. CDR1 is MRHNA, CDR2 SNTAGT, per germline. V shed 5 bases, J shed 8 bases, and the junction held 12 bases outside the gene matches. CDR3 protein: CASSIAGDRGPGGYTF. In DNA form, the CDR3 reads TGTGCCAGCAGTATCGCAGGGGACAGGGGGCCAGGGGGCTACACCTTC.

The chain has TRBV12-3 or TRBV12-4 and TRBJ1-2, with D tentatively TRBD1 (5 bases). V lost 4 bases, J lost 10 bases, and 16 bases lay in between. The CDR3 contains 13 residues. CDR3 sequence (DNA): TGTGCCAGCAGTTCATGGGGGAGCGAGGACTACACCTTC. This gives the protein CASSSWGSEDYTF.